The text below deals with one T cell receptor beta chain. Its antigen is as yet unknown. RNA extraction and reverse transcription yielded cDNA as sequencing template. The assay was immunoSEQ multiplex PCR, and TCRdb's table has in-frame clones only and misses some. The sample shows thousands of clones, less than 75% of them seen only once. These data originate in a study of CD8+ T cells in alopecia areata. The CDR3 is 15 amino acids. Germline-derived CDR1 and CDR2 are SGHTA and FQGTGA. The junction had 4 bases not matched to a gene; V was cut back by 3 bases and J by 5 bases. Researchers sorted CD4+ cells into CD25+CD127- cells for 5 or 6 patients. Specimens obtained from alopecia areata patients comprised lesional scalp punch biopsies and peripheral blood. The sorting of PBMCs gave CD4+ and CD8+ T cells. Study conclusions and caveats: Sequencing of scalp samples also includes resident alphabeta T cells from normal skin. Mice showed clearer TCR sharing than patients did, a gap that was possibly HLA-related.

This receptor was obtained from a human donor with alopecia areata. The chain has TRBV7-3 and TRBJ2-2; 9 bases align to TRBD1. Sequenced material: CD4+ Tregs sorted from blood. This CDR3 is CASSLGTGLTGELFF. DNA for the CDR3: TGTGCCAGCAGCTTGGGGACAGGGTTGACCGGGGAGCTGTTTTTT.